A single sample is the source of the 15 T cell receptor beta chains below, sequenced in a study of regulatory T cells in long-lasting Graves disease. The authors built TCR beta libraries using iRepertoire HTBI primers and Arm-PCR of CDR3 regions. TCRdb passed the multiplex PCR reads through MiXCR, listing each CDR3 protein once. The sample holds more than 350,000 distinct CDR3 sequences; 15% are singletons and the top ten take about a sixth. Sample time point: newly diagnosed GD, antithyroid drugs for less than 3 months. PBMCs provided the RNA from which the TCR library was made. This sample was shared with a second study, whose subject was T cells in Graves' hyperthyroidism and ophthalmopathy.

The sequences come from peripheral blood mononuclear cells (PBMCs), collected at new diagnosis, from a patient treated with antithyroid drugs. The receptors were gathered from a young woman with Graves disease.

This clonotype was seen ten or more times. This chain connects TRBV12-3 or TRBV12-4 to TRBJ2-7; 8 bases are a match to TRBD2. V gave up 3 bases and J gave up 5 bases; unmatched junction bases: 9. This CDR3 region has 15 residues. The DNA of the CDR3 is TGTGCCAGCAGTTTTCGAGCGGGAGTACGGAACGAGCAGTACTTC. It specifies CASSFRAGVRNEQYF.

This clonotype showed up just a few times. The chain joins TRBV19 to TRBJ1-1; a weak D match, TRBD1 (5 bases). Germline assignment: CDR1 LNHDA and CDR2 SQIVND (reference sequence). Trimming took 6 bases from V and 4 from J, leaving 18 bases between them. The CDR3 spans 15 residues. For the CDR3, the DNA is TGTGCCAGTAGCGTCGCGGGCAGGGCCCGCACTGAAGCTTTCTTT. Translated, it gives CASSVAGRARTEAFF. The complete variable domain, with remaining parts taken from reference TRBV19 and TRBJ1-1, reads DGGITQSPKYLFRKEGQNVTLSCEQNLNHDAMYWYRQDPGQGLRLIYYSQIVNDFQKGDIAEGYSVSREKKESFPLTVTSAQKNPTAFYLCASSVAGRARTEAFFGQGTRLTVV.

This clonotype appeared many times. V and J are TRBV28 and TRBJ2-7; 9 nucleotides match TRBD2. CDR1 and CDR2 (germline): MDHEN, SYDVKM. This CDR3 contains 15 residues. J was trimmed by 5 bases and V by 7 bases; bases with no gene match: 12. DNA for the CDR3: TGTGCCAGCATCCCTTTCGCGGGAGGGCCCGACGAGCAGTACTTC. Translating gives CASIPFAGGPDEQYF.

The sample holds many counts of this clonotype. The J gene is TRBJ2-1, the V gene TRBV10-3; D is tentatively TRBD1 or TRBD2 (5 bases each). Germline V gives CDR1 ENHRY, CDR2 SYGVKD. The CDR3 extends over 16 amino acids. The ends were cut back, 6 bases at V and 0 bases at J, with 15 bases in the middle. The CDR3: CAIRGDERSSYNEQFF. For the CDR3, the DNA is TGTGCCATCAGGGGGGACGAGCGGAGCTCCTACAATGAGCAGTTCTTC.

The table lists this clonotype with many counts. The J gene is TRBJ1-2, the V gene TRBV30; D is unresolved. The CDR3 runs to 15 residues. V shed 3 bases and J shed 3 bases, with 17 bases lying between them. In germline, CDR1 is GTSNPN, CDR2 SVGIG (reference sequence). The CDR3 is CAWRKEGSFYYGYTF. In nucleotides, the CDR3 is TGTGCCTGGAGAAAGGAAGGGTCCTTTTACTATGGCTACACCTTC.

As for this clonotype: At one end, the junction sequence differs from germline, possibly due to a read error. This CDR3 reads CASRTGTGSAQYF. CDR3 nucleotide sequence: TGCGCCAGCCGAACCGGGACAGGTTCGGCCCAGTACTTC. J is TRBJ2-5 and V is TRBV27; 8 bases agree with TRBD1. The length of the CDR3 is 13 residues. Germline lookup yields CDR1 MNHEY and CDR2 SMNVEV (reference sequence).

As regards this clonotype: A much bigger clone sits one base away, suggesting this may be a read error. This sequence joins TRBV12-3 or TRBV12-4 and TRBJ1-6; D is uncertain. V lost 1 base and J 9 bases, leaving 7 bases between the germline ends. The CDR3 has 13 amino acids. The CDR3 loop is CASSLGGSSPLHF. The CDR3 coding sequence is TGTGCCAGCAGTTTAGGCGGGAGTTCACCCCTCCACTTT.

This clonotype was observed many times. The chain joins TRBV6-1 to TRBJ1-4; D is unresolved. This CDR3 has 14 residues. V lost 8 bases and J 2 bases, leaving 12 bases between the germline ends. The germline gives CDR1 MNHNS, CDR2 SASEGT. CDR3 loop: CASQIVSTNEKLFF. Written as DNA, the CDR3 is TGTGCCAGCCAGATCGTTTCGACTAATGAAAAACTGTTTTTT.

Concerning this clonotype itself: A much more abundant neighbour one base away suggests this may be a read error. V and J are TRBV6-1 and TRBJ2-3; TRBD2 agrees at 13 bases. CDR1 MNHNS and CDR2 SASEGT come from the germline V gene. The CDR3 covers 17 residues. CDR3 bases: TGTGCCAGCAGTGACTCTTGGACTAGCGGGAGCACAGGTACGCAGTATTTT. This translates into CASSDSWTSGSTGTQYF.

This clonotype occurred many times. CDR3 residues: CATSDPTQETQYF. CDR3 nucleotides: TGTGCCACCAGTGATCCTACTCAAGAGACCCAGTACTTC. This chain uses TRBV24-1 with TRBJ2-5; no reliable D call. This CDR3 spans 13 amino acids. Trimming pared 3 bases from V and 2 bases from J, leaving 6 bases between. CDR1 is KGHDR, CDR2 SFDVKD, per germline.

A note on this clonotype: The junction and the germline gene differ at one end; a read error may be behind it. CDR3 sequence: CASSQDRGGGQSQHF. CDR3 DNA sequence: TGTGCCAGCAGCCAAGACAGGGGAGGGGGTCAGTCCCAGCATTTT. The chain combines TRBV3-1 with TRBJ1-5; D is possibly TRBD1 (6 bases). The CDR3 is 15 residues long. CDR1 LGHDT and CDR2 YNNKEL come from the germline V gene (reference sequence).

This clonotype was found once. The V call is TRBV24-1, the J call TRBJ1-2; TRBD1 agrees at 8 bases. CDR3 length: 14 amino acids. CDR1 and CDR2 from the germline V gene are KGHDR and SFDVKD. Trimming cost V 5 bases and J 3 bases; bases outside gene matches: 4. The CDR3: CATSAQGADYGYTF. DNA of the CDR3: TGTGCCACCAGTGCCCAGGGGGCTGACTATGGCTACACCTTC.

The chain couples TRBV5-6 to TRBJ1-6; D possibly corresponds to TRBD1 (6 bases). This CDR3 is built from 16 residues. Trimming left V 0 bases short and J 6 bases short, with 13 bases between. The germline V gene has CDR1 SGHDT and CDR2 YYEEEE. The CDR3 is CASSLAGAGVNSPLHF. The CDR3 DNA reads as TGTGCCAGCAGCTTGGCCGGGGCAGGGGTTAATTCACCCCTCCACTTT.

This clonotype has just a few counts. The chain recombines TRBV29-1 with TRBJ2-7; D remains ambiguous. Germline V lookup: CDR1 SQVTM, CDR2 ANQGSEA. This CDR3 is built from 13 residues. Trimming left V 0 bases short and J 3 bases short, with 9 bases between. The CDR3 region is CSVEDAPDYEQYF. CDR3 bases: TGCAGCGTTGAAGATGCCCCCGACTACGAGCAGTACTTC.

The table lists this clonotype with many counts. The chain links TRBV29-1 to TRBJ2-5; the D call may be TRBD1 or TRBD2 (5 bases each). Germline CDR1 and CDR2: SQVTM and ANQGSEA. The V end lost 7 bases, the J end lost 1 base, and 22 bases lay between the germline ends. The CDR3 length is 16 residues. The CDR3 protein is CSAEKWGLGIQETQYF. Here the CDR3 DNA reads TGCAGCGCGGAGAAATGGGGGTTGGGTATCCAAGAGACCCAGTACTTC. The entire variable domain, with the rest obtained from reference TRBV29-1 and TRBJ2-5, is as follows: SAVISQKPSRDICQRGTSLTIQCQVDSQVTMMFWYRQQPGQSLTLIATANQGSEATYESGFVIDKFPISRPNLTFSTLTVSNMSPEDSSIYLCSAEKWGLGIQETQYFGPGTRLLVL.